The 25 T cell receptor beta chains listed next were all sequenced from one sample in a study of T cells in Graves' hyperthyroidism and ophthalmopathy. Amplification yielded TCR beta CDR3 regions, with RNA transcripts as the source. First-round RT-PCR targeting the TCR CDR3 was performed with the HTBI primer set. Each CDR3 protein gets one entry after TCRdb re-called the multiplex PCR reads with MiXCR. The table shows approximately 400,000 distinct CDR3 sequences, with about 14% occurring only once. The material sequenced was blood. These receptors all stem from a woman aged 25 to 45 with Graves' ophthalmopathy.

This clonotype was found many times. This sequence joins TRBV11-2 and TRBJ2-3, with 10 bases identical to TRBD2. V was pared by 0 bases and J by 0 bases, with 3 bases of the junction left unmatched. Germline lookup yields CDR1 SGHAT and CDR2 FQNNGV. This CDR3 region has 17 residues. Here the CDR3 reads CASSLDRLAGSTDTQYF. Written as DNA, the CDR3 is TGTGCCAGCAGCTTAGATCGACTAGCGGGTAGCACAGATACGCAGTATTTT.

This clonotype was observed a single time. One base away lies a much larger clone, so this may be a sequencing read error. The J gene is TRBJ1-1, the V gene TRBV4-2, with D hard to call. This CDR3 contains 14 residues. CDR1 and CDR2 (germline): LGHNA, YNFKEQ. The CDR3 sequence is CASSQDSANTKAFF. The CDR3 DNA reads TGTGCCAGCAGCCAAGATAGTGCGAACACTAAAGCTTTCTTT.

This clonotype was picked up many times. J is TRBJ2-7 and V is TRBV13; TRBD2 aligns across 8 bases. Trimming cost V 5 bases and J 0 bases; bases outside gene matches: 9. Germline CDR1 reads PRHDT; CDR2 reads FYEKMQ (reference sequence). The CDR3 is 16 amino acids. CDR3: CASSRGAGGPSYEQYF. In nucleotides, the CDR3 is TGTGCCAGCAGCAGAGGGGCGGGGGGACCCTCCTACGAGCAGTACTTC.

The sample holds a few counts of this clonotype. The genes are TRBV7-8 and TRBJ1-5, with TRBD1 identical over 8 bases. With 5 bases clipped from V and 5 bases from J, the junction kept 5 bases outside the gene matches. Per germline, CDR1 SGHVS and CDR2 FQNEAQ. This CDR3 is built from 14 residues. The CDR3 region has the DNA TGTGCCAGCAGCCACGGACAGGGAGATCAGCCCCAGCATTTT. This translates into CASSHGQGDQPQHF.

This clonotype was detected only once. Being one base from a much bigger clone, this may be a read error. The CDR3 DNA is TGTGCCAGCAGGTACAGGGGTTTCGGAAACACCATATATTTT. It yields the protein CASRYRGFGNTIYF. The chain is built from TRBV6-5 and TRBJ1-3; 7 bases line up with TRBD1. V dropped 6 bases and J dropped 4; count of bases not matched to a gene: 6. This CDR3 has 14 amino acids. Germline V gene lookup returns CDR1 MNHEY and CDR2 SVGAGI.

This clonotype has at least ten counts. This chain joins TRBV6-1 and TRBJ1-1; D not certain. Per the germline V gene, CDR1 is MNHNS and CDR2 is SASEGT. The CDR3 spans 14 residues. Trimming cost V 5 bases and J 2 bases, with 12 bases left between them. CDR3 loop: CASSLNSINTEAFF. The CDR3 nucleotides are TGTGCCAGCAGTCTTAACAGCATAAACACTGAAGCTTTCTTT.

This clonotype has ten or more counts. The genes are TRBV11-2 and TRBJ2-5, with TRBD2 matching 12 bases. This CDR3 is 15 amino acids long. The ends lost 5 bases at V and 4 bases at J; junction bases unmatched: 5. CDR1 and CDR2 (germline): SGHAT, FQNNGV. The chain's CDR3 is CASSPSGGAGETQYF. The CDR3 DNA sequence: TGTGCCAGCAGCCCTAGCGGGGGGGCTGGAGAGACCCAGTACTTC.

This clonotype has a handful of counts. The J gene is TRBJ1-6, the V gene TRBV4-1; no definite D call. There are 17 residues in the CDR3. V was trimmed by 0 bases and J by 1 base, leaving 10 bases between them. Germline V CDR1 and CDR2: MGHRA, YSYEKL. The CDR3 is CASSQDRVVSYNSPLHF. DNA for the CDR3: TGCGCCAGCAGCCAAGATAGAGTGGTTTCCTATAATTCACCCCTCCACTTT.

The chain is built from TRBV10-3 and TRBJ1-4, with a possible D match to TRBD1 (5 bases). The CDR3 is 13 amino acids. Per germline, CDR1 ENHRY and CDR2 SYGVKD. The V end lost 7 bases, the J end lost 4 bases, and 10 bases lay between the germline ends. The CDR3 sequence is CAITQGLNEKLFF. CDR3 coding DNA: TGTGCCATCACCCAGGGACTTAATGAAAAACTGTTTTTT.

This clonotype was observed many times. The chain has TRBV3-1 and TRBJ1-1; 9 positions match TRBD1. The CDR3 is 13 residues long. V was pared by 2 bases and J by 8 bases, with 3 bases of the junction left unmatched. Germline values: CDR1 LGHDT, CDR2 YNNKEL (reference sequence). The CDR3 region has the DNA TGTGCCAGCAGCCAACAAGGACAGGGGGAAGCTTTCTTT. Its protein product is CASSQQGQGEAFF.

This clonotype was seen many times. The chain combines TRBV12-3 or TRBV12-4 with TRBJ1-5; 7 bases map to TRBD1. The V gene end was trimmed by 5 bases and the J gene end by 7 bases; junction bases not matched to a gene: 8. The CDR3 runs to 14 residues. CDR3 bases: TGTGCCAGCAGTCCATACAGGGGTCGGCAGCCCCAGCATTTT. Its protein is CASSPYRGRQPQHF.

This clonotype showed up many times. This rearrangement joins TRBV29-1 to TRBJ1-6; 8 bases agree with TRBD1. V shed 5 bases and J 10 bases; nucleotides not matched to a gene: 10. The CDR3 contains 14 residues. In germline, CDR1 is SQVTM, CDR2 ANQGSEA. CDR3 coding DNA: TGCAGCGTTTCCGAACAGGGGGGAGGATCACCCCTCCACTTT. Its protein product is CSVSEQGGGSPLHF.

This clonotype was detected a few times. The V and J genes are TRBV7-9 and TRBJ1-2; D may be TRBD1 (5 bases). CDR3 size: 14 residues. Germline V gene lookup returns CDR1 SEHNR and CDR2 FQNEAQ (reference sequence). The germline V and J ends were trimmed by 4 bases and 8 bases, with 17 bases remaining between them. CDR3 bases: TGTGCCAGCAGCTCCCCGGGACCCAGACTGGGCTACACCTTC. This translates into CASSSPGPRLGYTF. The entire variable domain, with the rest obtained from reference TRBV7-9 and TRBJ1-2, is as follows: DTGVSQNPRHKITKRGQNVTFRCDPISEHNRLYWYRQTLGQGPEFLTYFQNEAQLEKSRLLSDRFSAERPKGSFSTLEIQRTEQGDSAMYLCASSSPGPRLGYTFGSGTRLTVV.

This clonotype was counted at least ten times. J is TRBJ2-7 and V is TRBV6-1; TRBD1 aligns across 8 bases. This CDR3 contains 17 residues. CDR1 is MNHNS, CDR2 SASEGT, per germline. V shed 1 base and J 5 bases; nucleotides not matched to a gene: 13. The CDR3 DNA reads as TGTGCCAGCAGTGAAGATAGGACAGGGCGGCGGGGCGACGAGCAGTACTTC. Its protein is CASSEDRTGRRGDEQYF.

The chain employs TRBV19 and TRBJ1-5; D is ambiguous. V lost 7 bases and J 1 base, leaving 8 bases between the germline ends. CDR3 length equals 13 residues. CDR1 is LNHDA and CDR2 is SQIVND in the germline V gene (reference sequence). CDR3 DNA: TGTGCCAGTAACCACGGGAGCAATCAGCCCCAGCATTTT. It is translated as CASNHGSNQPQHF.

This clonotype was counted many times. V gene TRBV5-6 combines with J gene TRBJ2-5; weak D call: TRBD1 (7 bases). CDR1 is SGHDT, CDR2 YYEEEE, per germline. The CDR3 loop spans 14 amino acids. The germline V and J ends were trimmed by 4 bases and 5 bases, with 15 bases remaining between them. In DNA form, the CDR3 reads TGTGCCAGCAGCAAGGAGGGACAGCCCGAGACCCAGTACTTC. Translation: CASSKEGQPETQYF.

The chain links TRBV10-2 to TRBJ2-1; TRBD2 matches 9 bases. Looked up from germline, CDR1 is WSHSY and CDR2 is SAAADI. The CDR3 runs 15 residues. Trimming cost V 7 bases and J 8 bases; bases outside gene matches: 12. The CDR3 region is CASKKMRGGFDEQFF. The CDR3 DNA reads TGCGCCAGCAAAAAAATGCGGGGGGGCTTTGATGAGCAGTTCTTC.

This clonotype was counted many times. The chain joins TRBV27 to TRBJ2-2, with 11 bases that match TRBD1. V gave up 4 bases and J gave up 4 bases; unmatched junction bases: 2. This CDR3 spans 15 amino acids. The germline V gene encodes CDR1 MNHEY and CDR2 SMNVEV (reference sequence). CDR3 loop: CASSYGTGGTGELFF. CDR3 coding DNA: TGTGCCAGCAGTTACGGGACAGGGGGCACCGGGGAGCTGTTTTTT.

The V and J genes are TRBV7-8 and TRBJ2-3; either TRBD1 or TRBD2 may supply D (5 bases each). Looked up from germline, CDR1 is SGHVS and CDR2 is FQNEAQ. Trimming left V 4 bases short and J 4 bases short, with 12 bases between. The CDR3 contains 14 residues. The chain's CDR3 is CASSSTGTADTQYF. The CDR3 nucleotides read TGTGCCAGCAGCTCAACGGGGACGGCAGATACGCAGTATTTT.

This clonotype has ten or more counts. The V gene is TRBV20-1, the J gene TRBJ2-3; D not resolved. Between the trimmed V and J ends, which lost 6 bases and 1 base, there was a span of 20 bases. The germline V gene has CDR1 DFQATT and CDR2 SNEGSKA (reference sequence). There are 16 residues in the CDR3. This CDR3 reads CSAERGSASGTDTQYF. The CDR3 bases are TGCAGTGCCGAAAGAGGCAGCGCTTCGGGCACAGATACGCAGTATTTT.

This clonotype was detected a few times. V and J are TRBV19 and TRBJ1-5, with D uncertain. The germline CDR1 and CDR2 sequences are LNHDA and SQIVND (reference sequence). The CDR3 length is 15 residues. The V and J ends lost 6 bases and 0 bases respectively, with 12 bases between them. The CDR3 DNA sequence: TGTGCCAGTAGGATTATGGACCATAGCAATCAGCCCCAGCATTTT. Translated: CASRIMDHSNQPQHF.

At least ten counts were recorded for this clonotype. The chain links TRBV3-1 to TRBJ2-3; TRBD2 aligns across 9 bases. V gave up 3 bases and J gave up 1 base; unmatched junction bases: 2. CDR1 and CDR2 from the germline V gene are LGHDT and YNNKEL (reference sequence). This CDR3 spans 15 amino acids. CDR3 sequence reads: CASSHPSGGTDTQYF. For the CDR3, the DNA is TGTGCCAGCAGCCATCCTAGCGGGGGCACAGATACGCAGTATTTT.

The table lists this clonotype with a few counts. V and J are TRBV25-1 and TRBJ2-7; 7 bases line up with TRBD2. Trimming took 1 base from V and 0 from J; bases not matched to a gene: 3. CDR3 length: 15 residues. CDR1 and CDR2 from the germline V gene are MGHDK and SYGVNS. CDR3 bases: TGTGCCAGCAGTGAATTGGGGGGGAGCTCCTACGAGCAGTACTTC. Translating gives CASSELGGSSYEQYF.

Ten or more counts support this clonotype. V and J are TRBV7-8 and TRBJ1-2; D ambiguous. The V gene's germline CDR1 is SGHVS and CDR2 FQNEAQ. With 5 bases removed from V and 3 bases from J, the gap between germline ends came to 19 bases. There are 16 residues in the CDR3. DNA of the CDR3: TGTGCCAGCAGCCCCGACCCGCAGGTGCCGGACTATGGCTACACCTTC. Its protein is CASSPDPQVPDYGYTF. Based on the CDR3 plus reference TRBV7-8 and TRBJ1-2, the full variable domain is GAGVSQSPRYKVAKRGQDVALRCDPISGHVSLFWYQQALGQGPEFLTYFQNEAQLDKSGLPSDRFFAERPEGSVSTLKIQRTQQEDSAVYLCASSPDPQVPDYGYTFGSGTRLTVV.

There are many counts of this clonotype. CDR3 sequence (DNA): TGTGCCAGCTCACCAAGTGTCAGGAGGGAAACTGAAGCTTTCTTT. Translated: CASSPSVRRETEAFF. The V and J genes are TRBV18 and TRBJ1-1; D gene unclear. Trimming took off 2 bases at V and 5 bases at J, with 15 bases between the two ends. This CDR3 contains 15 residues. CDR1 is KGHSH, CDR2 LQKENI, per germline.